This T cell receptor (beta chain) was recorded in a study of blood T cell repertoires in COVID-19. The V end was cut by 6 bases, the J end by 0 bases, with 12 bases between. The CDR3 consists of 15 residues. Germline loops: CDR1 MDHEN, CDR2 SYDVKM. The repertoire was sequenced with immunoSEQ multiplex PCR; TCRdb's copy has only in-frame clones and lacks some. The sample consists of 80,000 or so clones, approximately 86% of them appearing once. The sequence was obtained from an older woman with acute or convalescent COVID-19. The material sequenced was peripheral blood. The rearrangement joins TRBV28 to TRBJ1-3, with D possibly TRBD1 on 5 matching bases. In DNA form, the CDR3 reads TGTGCCAGCAGCTACACAGGTTCCTCTGGAAACACCATATATTTT. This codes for CASSYTGSSGNTIYF.